Below, 12 T cell receptor beta chains from the same sample are listed, as sequenced in a study of PD-1 blockade in classical Hodgkin lymphoma. Assay: immunoSEQ multiplex PCR; the TCRdb copy retains only in-frame clones and omits some. The sample gives around 45,000 clones, around 71% of which show up once; 2.5% to 3.5% is in the top ten. Patients all relapsed after autologous stem cell transplantation, and there was variation in brentuximab vedotin exposure. The source material was peripheral blood mononuclear cells (PBMCs), sampled at baseline. These receptor sequences come from a human donor with classical Hodgkin lymphoma.

A single count supports this clone. This sequence joins TRBV5-1 and TRBJ2-5; no definite D call. This CDR3 is 12 amino acids long. The germline gives CDR1 SGHRS, CDR2 YFSETQ. Trimming cost V 5 bases and J 1 base, with 6 bases left between them. Here the CDR3 DNA reads TGCGCCAGCAGACTTTCCCAAGAGACCCAGTACTTC. Its protein is CASRLSQETQYF.

The chain combines TRBV27 with TRBJ2-1; 15 bases align to TRBD2. The germline gives CDR1 MNHEY, CDR2 SMNVEV (reference sequence). The CDR3 runs 18 residues. V trimming: 3 bases; J trimming: 0 bases; junction bases outside the gene matches: 3. This chain's CDR3 is CASSLGLAGGYSYNEQFF. CDR3 DNA sequence: TGTGCCAGCAGTTTGGGACTAGCGGGGGGATACTCCTACAATGAGCAGTTCTTC.

The V and J genes are TRBV29-1 and TRBJ1-3; D unclear. The V end lost 4 bases, the J end lost 3 bases, and 16 bases lay between the germline ends. This CDR3 has 15 residues. CDR1 is SQVTM, CDR2 ANQGSEA, per germline. CDR3 loop: CSVGERTALGNTIYF. CDR3 nucleotide sequence: TGCAGCGTTGGGGAACGGACCGCGCTTGGAAACACCATATATTTT.

This clone is a singleton in its sample. The gene calls are TRBV9 and TRBJ2-3; possible D gene TRBD1, 5 bases. CDR1 and CDR2 (germline): SGDLS, YYNGEE. This CDR3 has 15 amino acids. V lost 0 bases, J lost 2 bases, and 10 bases lay in between. In nucleotides, the CDR3 is TGTGCCAGCAGCGTAGAAGACAGCCACACAGATACGCAGTATTTT. Residues: CASSVEDSHTDTQYF. Full variable domain (missing parts from reference TRBV9 and TRBJ2-3): DSGVTQTPKHLITATGQRVTLRCSPRSGDLSVYWYQQSLDQGLQFLIQYYNGEERAKGNILERFSAQQFPDLHSELNLSSLELGDSALYFCASSVEDSHTDTQYFGPGTRLTVL.

This chain uses TRBV27 with TRBJ2-1, with D perhaps given as TRBD1 or TRBD2 (5 bases each). Germline V gene sequence: CDR1 MNHEY, CDR2 SMNVEV (reference sequence). CDR3 length equals 15 residues. V was pared by 3 bases and J by 4 bases, with 13 bases between. The CDR3 reads CASSFGAAGYNEQFF. CDR3 nucleotides: TGTGCCAGCAGTTTCGGGGCCGCGGGTTACAATGAGCAGTTCTTC.

The chain uses TRBV7-8 and TRBJ2-7; 12 nucleotides match TRBD1. The CDR3 totals 16 residues. The germline V gene has CDR1 SGHVS and CDR2 FQNEAQ. V shed 5 bases and J 0 bases; nucleotides not matched to a gene: 5. DNA for the CDR3: TGTGCCAGCAGCCTACTGGGACAGGGGGCCTCCTACGAGCAGTACTTC. This translates into CASSLLGQGASYEQYF.

The chain carries TRBV18 and TRBJ2-7; 7 bases agree with TRBD1. Losses at the gene ends were 6 bases for V and 7 bases for J; bases not matched to a gene: 12. CDR1 KGHSH and CDR2 LQKENI come from the germline V gene. This CDR3 region has 14 residues. CDR3 protein: CASSLEMTGREQYF. The CDR3 DNA is TGTGCCAGCTCTTTAGAGATGACAGGGCGGGAGCAGTACTTC.

The V gene is TRBV5-6, the J gene TRBJ2-7, with 8 positions matching TRBD2. After removal of 7 bases from V and 4 bases from J, the junction contained 10 bases not matched to a gene. The CDR3 sequence is 14 residues long. The germline gives CDR1 SGHDT, CDR2 YYEEEE. The CDR3 nucleotides are TGTGCCAGCCAGCTTAGCGGGGTCAGATACGAGCAGTACTTC. Translated, it gives CASQLSGVRYEQYF.

The table lists this clone with a count of one. The chain joins TRBV15 to TRBJ2-5, with D unresolved. Germline CDR1 and CDR2: LNHNV and YYDKDF (reference sequence). The V gene lost 0 bases and the J gene lost 3 bases, with 14 bases spanning the gap. The CDR3 covers 16 residues. Written as DNA, the CDR3 is TGTGCCACCAGCAGAGACCCGATCGTTACCGAAGAGACCCAGTACTTC. This gives the protein CATSRDPIVTEETQYF. Full variable domain (missing parts from reference TRBV15 and TRBJ2-5): DAMVIQNPRYQVTQFGKPVTLSCSQTLNHNVMYWYQQKSSQAPKLLFHYYDKDFNNEADTPDNFQSRRPNTSFCFLDIRSPGLGDTAMYLCATSRDPIVTEETQYFGPGTRLLVL.

The CDR3 DNA sequence: TGTGCCAGCAGTAAAGCCAACGGAAACACCATATATTTT. Its protein is CASSKANGNTIYF. The V call is TRBV28, the J call TRBJ1-3; D is uncertain. V lost 5 bases and J lost 4, with 9 bases in between. This CDR3 has 13 residues. Germline-derived CDR1 and CDR2 are MDHEN and SYDVKM.

The V and J genes are TRBV7-2 and TRBJ2-3, with 10 bases lining up with TRBD2. Germline V gene data show CDR1 as SGHTA and CDR2 as FQGNSA. This CDR3 is built from 15 residues. J lost 1 base, V lost 8 bases, and 6 bases had no gene match. DNA of the CDR3: TGTGCCAGCCTCTCAGGGACTAGCGGCACAGATACGCAGTATTTT. As protein: CASLSGTSGTDTQYF.

The V gene is TRBV25-1, the J gene TRBJ2-5; 7 bases agree with TRBD1. The length of the CDR3 is 15 residues. V trimming: 5 bases; J trimming: 5 bases; junction bases outside the gene matches: 11. From germline, CDR1 is MGHDK and CDR2 SYGVNS. Here the CDR3 DNA reads TGTGCCAGCAGTCCCCCGAGGGGGCGCCTGGAGACCCAGTACTTC. Translating gives CASSPPRGRLETQYF.